This TCR beta chain appears in the sequencing data of a study of blood T cells in healthy people across ages. V dropped 2 bases and J dropped 5 bases, with 12 bases sitting between them. Germline V gene sequence: CDR1 DFQATT, CDR2 SNEGSKA (reference sequence). The length of the CDR3 is 13 residues. Alongside a J-beta primer mix, a sample-barcoded 5' primer served in a second PCR lasting about 7 to 11 cycles. TCRdb analysed the 5' RACE reads with MiXCR anew, one entry per CDR3 protein. This sample carries 600,000 to 800,000 distinct CDR3 sequences, over 40% of them seen once, and the ten largest clones take around an eighth. Each of the donors had roughly 9.7 milliliters of peripheral blood drawn into EDTA-treated Vacutainer tubes.

This TCR was sampled from a woman older than 75 in good health. The genes are TRBV20-1 and TRBJ1-2; no definite D call. The sequenced sample consisted of blood. This CDR3 is CSARTGRSYGYTF. Here the CDR3 DNA reads TGCAGTGCTAGAACTGGCAGATCATATGGCTACACCTTC.